These 23 T cell receptor beta chains share one sample of origin, sequenced in a study of blood T cells in healthy people across ages. Through a sample-barcoded 5' primer and a J-beta primer mix, a second PCR was run for 7 to 11 cycles. TCRdb re-called the 5' RACE reads with MiXCR, one entry per CDR3 protein. The sample yields about 290,000 distinct CDR3 sequences, 25% to 30% seen once. Sequencing was done on a sample of blood. The receptor set was obtained from a woman in her seventies in good health.

This clonotype came up many times. The V call is TRBV5-1, the J call TRBJ2-1; 10 positions agree with TRBD2. The V and J ends lost 5 bases and 3 bases, in that order; junction bases with no gene match: 8. The CDR3 runs to 16 residues. Germline CDR1 SGHRS, CDR2 YFSETQ. CDR3 loop: CASRGITSGDYNEQFF. For the CDR3, the DNA is TGCGCCAGCAGAGGGATTACTAGCGGGGACTACAATGAGCAGTTCTTC. The variable domain in full, with the rest retrieved from reference TRBV5-1 and TRBJ2-1, is KAGVTQTPRYLIKTRGQQVTLSCSPISGHRSVSWYQQTPGQGLQFLFEYFSETQRNKGNFPGRFSGRQFSNSRSEMNVSTLELGDSALYLCASRGITSGDYNEQFFGPGTRLTVL.

V and J are TRBV5-8 and TRBJ2-2; D unresolved. V lost 4 bases, J lost 3 bases, and 7 bases lay in between. The CDR3 has 13 residues. Germline V gene sequence: CDR1 SGHTS, CDR2 YDEGEE. Here the CDR3 reads CASSRRDTGELFF. The CDR3 nucleotides are TGTGCCAGCAGCCGTAGGGACACCGGGGAGCTGTTTTTT.

This clonotype was recorded a few times. The junction departs from the called germline gene at one end, perhaps through a read error. The V call is TRBV15, the J call TRBJ2-2; weak D call: TRBD1 (6 bases). The CDR3 is 14 residues long. The germline V gene encodes CDR1 LNHNV and CDR2 YYDKDF (reference sequence). The DNA for the CDR3 is TGTGCCACCAGCAGATCAAGGGGGTACGGGGAACTGCTTTTT. It translates to CATSRSRGYGELLF.

The genes are TRBV20-1 and TRBJ2-5; 8 bases match TRBD1. Gene TRBJ2-1 matches the end of the DNA better, so the J call may be wrong. CDR1 is DFQATT and CDR2 is SNEGSKA in the germline V gene (reference sequence). CDR3 size: 16 residues. The CDR3 nucleotides read TGCAGTGCTAGAGATAGAAGACAGGGGAAATACAATGAGCAGTTCTTC. Translating it yields CSARDRRQGKYNEQFF.

The chain employs TRBV7-9 and TRBJ2-1; D gene ambiguous. Near its end, the DNA agrees better with TRBJ2-7, so the J call may be wrong. The CDR3 loop spans 13 amino acids. CDR1 and CDR2 from the germline V gene are SEHNR and FQNEAQ (reference sequence). The CDR3 is CASSLSPAYEQYF. CDR3 DNA: TGTGCCAGCAGCTTGTCCCCCGCCTACGAGCAGTACTTC.

V gene TRBV4-3 combines with J gene TRBJ2-5; tentatively, D is TRBD1 (6 bases). The end of the DNA fits TRBJ2-1 better, so the J call may be wrong. Looked up from germline, CDR1 is LGHNA and CDR2 is YSLEER. CDR3 length: 17 residues. CDR3 coding DNA: TGCGCCAGCAGCCAAGAGAGGGGGTCGGGGAAGAGGTTTGAGCAGTTCTTC. It yields the protein CASSQERGSGKRFEQFF.

The chain has TRBV12-3 or TRBV12-4 and TRBJ2-4; 11 nucleotides line up with TRBD2. Germline trimming cut 8 bases from V and 7 bases from J; bases unmatched to any gene: 10. This CDR3 comprises 15 residues. CDR3 sequence: CASRVAGGPTNIQYF. The CDR3 nucleotides are TGTGCCAGCCGAGTAGCGGGAGGGCCTACGAACATTCAGTACTTC.

CDR3 residues: CASSVSRGLGAETQYF. DNA of the CDR3: TGTGCCAGCAGCGTAAGCAGGGGGCTTGGGGCAGAGACCCAGTACTTC. V usage is TRBV9 and J usage is TRBJ2-5; the match to TRBD1 covers 8 bases. The CDR3 contains 16 residues. Germline trimming cut 1 base from V and 4 bases from J; bases unmatched to any gene: 9. The germline V gene encodes CDR1 SGDLS and CDR2 YYNGEE.

Only a few counts were recorded for this clonotype. One end of the junction fails to match germline, which may point to a read error. The chain carries TRBV18 and TRBJ2-1; D is uncertain. CDR3 length: 16 residues. The germline gives CDR1 KGHSH, CDR2 LQKENI. The CDR3 DNA follows: TGTGCCAGCTCACCGAGCAAGGGCAGTTCCTACAATAAGCAGTTCTTC. Protein product: CASSPSKGSSYNKQFF.

The rearrangement joins TRBV14 to TRBJ1-2, with D possibly being TRBD1 (6 bases). The CDR3 consists of 13 residues. The ends were cut back, 4 bases at V and 5 bases at J, with 11 bases in the middle. The germline CDR1 and CDR2 sequences are SGHDN and FVKESK. The CDR3 DNA follows: TGTGCCAGCAGCCCGACAGGAACGTATGGCTACACCTTC. This sequence encodes CASSPTGTYGYTF. The full variable domain, completed using reference TRBV14 and TRBJ1-2, is EAGVTQFPSHSVIEKGQTVTLRCDPISGHDNLYWYRRVMGKEIKFLLHFVKESKQDESGMPNNRFLAERTGGTYSTLKVQPAELEDSGVYFCASSPTGTYGYTFGSGTRLTVV.

The chain carries TRBV11-2 and TRBJ1-1, with no clear D. Germline CDR1 reads SGHAT; CDR2 reads FQNNGV. V lost 7 bases to trimming and J lost 0 bases, with 9 bases between them. This CDR3 has 13 residues. The CDR3 region has the DNA TGTGCCAGCACCGCGCACCTGAACACTGAAGCTTTCTTT. Translating gives CASTAHLNTEAFF.

This sequence joins TRBV6-6 and TRBJ2-3; D unclear. This CDR3 has 14 residues. CDR1 MNHNY and CDR2 SVGAGI come from the germline V gene (reference sequence). The V end lost 2 bases, the J end lost 6 bases, and 12 bases lay between the germline ends. The CDR3 DNA is TGTGCCAGCAGTTACCGTCGATTGTTGGATACGCAGTATTTT. Translation: CASSYRRLLDTQYF.

Regarding this clonotype: One junction end does not reproduce the germline sequence, and a read error may be involved. This sequence joins TRBV7-8 and TRBJ1-1; TRBD1 is a possible D gene (5 bases). The CDR3 has 16 amino acids. Looked up from germline, CDR1 is SGHVS and CDR2 is FQNEAQ. CDR3 in amino acids: CASSLGGVRQNTGAFF. The CDR3 DNA reads as TGTGCCAGCAGCTTAGGAGGGGTACGGCAGAACACTGGAGCTTTCTTT.

This clonotype was seen only a few times. The rearrangement links TRBV7-9 to TRBJ2-1; D is uncertain. The CDR3 length is 14 residues. The ends were cut back, 6 bases at V and 2 bases at J, with 11 bases in the middle. Germline V gives CDR1 SEHNR, CDR2 FQNEAQ (reference sequence). DNA for the CDR3: TGTGCCAGCAGACACGATCTCACCTACAATGAGCAGTTCTTC. As protein: CASRHDLTYNEQFF.

The rearrangement joins TRBV29-1 to TRBJ2-5; no reliable D call. The CDR3 sequence is 13 residues long. With 4 bases removed from V and 4 bases from J, the gap between germline ends came to 13 bases. CDR1 and CDR2 from the germline V gene are SQVTM and ANQGSEA. CDR3 nucleotides: TGCAGCGTTGTTAGAAAGCTTACAGAGACCCAGTACTTC. Protein sequence: CSVVRKLTETQYF.

The V call is TRBV7-2, the J call TRBJ2-5, with 10 bases that match TRBD2. This CDR3 region has 16 residues. The V segment lost 5 bases and the J segment 4 bases; nucleotides outside the gene matches: 10. Germline values: CDR1 SGHTA, CDR2 FQGNSA. The DNA for the CDR3 is TGTGCCAGCAGCCGGGCCCCTAGCGGGAGAGTAGAGACCCAGTACTTC. This codes for CASSRAPSGRVETQYF. The full variable domain, its missing parts supplied by reference TRBV7-2 and TRBJ2-5, is GAGVSQSPSNKVTEKGKDVELRCDPISGHTALYWYRQSLGQGLEFLIYFQGNSAPDKSGLPSDRFSAERTGGSVSTLTIQRTQQEDSAVYLCASSRAPSGRVETQYFGPGTRLLVL.

Here the CDR3 DNA reads TGTGCCATCACCGAAGTAGCCCTTGGAGCAGATACGCAGTATTTT. Its translation is CAITEVALGADTQYF. The chain couples TRBV6-1 to TRBJ2-3; no clear D. Deletions cut 10 bases from V and 4 bases from J, with 21 bases between. The germline V gene has CDR1 MNHNS and CDR2 SASEGT. The CDR3 is made up of 15 amino acids.

This clonotype has only a few counts. The chain couples TRBV20-1 to TRBJ2-5, with TRBD2 matching 12 bases. The J call may be faulty, since TRBJ2-1 better matches the DNA end. This CDR3 contains 16 residues. Germline V gene sequence: CDR1 DFQATT, CDR2 SNEGSKA (reference sequence). This CDR3 reads CSAKTLAGGPVSEQFF. The CDR3 DNA sequence: TGCAGTGCAAAAACTCTAGCGGGAGGGCCCGTCAGTGAGCAGTTCTTC.

The chain joins TRBV20-1 to TRBJ2-3, with 11 bases aligning to TRBD2. J gave up 6 bases and V 2 bases, and 7 bases lay outside the gene matches. The CDR3 loop spans 15 amino acids. CDR1 DFQATT and CDR2 SNEGSKA come from the germline V gene (reference sequence). CDR3 region: CSARRGTSGFDTQYF. The DNA for the CDR3 is TGCAGTGCTAGAAGGGGGACTAGCGGATTCGATACGCAGTATTTT.

This clonotype was counted many times. V gene TRBV2 combines with J gene TRBJ2-2; possible D gene TRBD1, 5 bases. Trimming pared 4 bases from V and 0 bases from J, leaving 6 bases between. The CDR3 runs 14 residues. Germline V gene data show CDR1 as SNHLY and CDR2 as FYNNEI. CDR3 protein: CASSVTANTGELFF. CDR3 nucleotides: TGTGCCAGCAGTGTGACAGCGAACACCGGGGAGCTGTTTTTT.

This clonotype came up many times. The chain links TRBV20-1 to TRBJ2-5; the D gene is possibly TRBD1 (5 bases). The germline V gene encodes CDR1 DFQATT and CDR2 SNEGSKA (reference sequence). Between the trimmed V and J ends, which lost 7 bases and 2 bases, there was a span of 14 bases. The CDR3 covers 13 residues. DNA of the CDR3: TGCAGTGTCCCGGTCGGACAACAAGAGACCCAGTACTTC. It encodes CSVPVGQQETQYF.

The gene calls are TRBV28 and TRBJ1-1; D not certain. The V gene lost 7 bases and the J gene lost 8 bases, with 17 bases spanning the gap. Germline CDR1 is MDHEN and CDR2 is SYDVKM. The CDR3 is 13 amino acids. CDR3: CASILSAGREAFF. In DNA form, the CDR3 reads TGTGCCAGCATCCTCAGCGCCGGCCGAGAAGCTTTCTTT.

V usage is TRBV5-1 and J usage is TRBJ2-5; D is unresolved. The V and J ends lost 4 bases and 11 bases respectively, with 15 bases between them. Germline V gene data show CDR1 as SGHRS and CDR2 as YFSETQ. This CDR3 region has 12 residues. This CDR3 reads CASSVGYGEQYF. The CDR3 bases are TGCGCCAGCAGCGTTGGGTACGGAGAGCAGTACTTC.